This T cell receptor (beta chain) was recorded in a study of blood T cell repertoires in COVID-19. The overall study: Samples came from the United States, Italy and Spain, spanning acute and convalescent COVID-19. The analysed material was cDNA or gDNA that came from T cells, B-cell-depleted T cells, or PBMCs.

This clone was observed a few times. Germline-derived CDR1 and CDR2 are SGHRS and YFSETQ. V was trimmed by 0 bases and J by 7 bases, leaving 15 bases between them. The CDR3 runs 15 residues. In the original workflow: Cell counts per sample came from amplifying reference gene primers. The method was immunoSEQ multiplex PCR; TCRdb's version includes in-frame clones alone and lacks a portion of them. Clonal size and the V and J genes are those of that table, whereas D and trimming came from the DNA. The table includes about 100,000 clones, less than 85% detected once. This clonotype originated in a woman at least 80 years old with active or convalescent COVID-19. The V call is TRBV5-1, the J call TRBJ2-3; tentative D call: TRBD1 (5 bases). Sequences were obtained from peripheral blood. The CDR3 sequence: CASSLVAAGLNTQYF. The CDR3 DNA follows: TGCGCCAGCAGCTTGGTTGCCGCAGGGCTTAATACGCAGTATTTT.